The 30 T cell receptor beta chains below come from one sample, sequenced in a study of blood T cell repertoires in COVID-19. Generated by immunoSEQ multiplex PCR, the TCRdb table keeps only in-frame clones and is missing some. The table includes some 200,000 clones, less than 90% detected once. Sequencing input: peripheral blood. The receptors here all came from a woman in her 70s with COVID-19, enrolled during active disease.

This chain links TRBV28 with TRBJ2-7, with 7 bases matching TRBD2. V was clipped by 2 bases and J by 4 bases; unmatched bases: 14. The CDR3 spans 17 residues. Germline CDR1 is MDHEN and CDR2 is SYDVKM. As DNA, the CDR3 is TGTGCCAGCAGTTTAGCGGGGGAAGGGGTTTTGGAATACGAGCAGTACGTC. This sequence encodes CASSLAGEGVLEYEQYV.

The chain carries TRBV20-1 and TRBJ2-7; 7 bases align to TRBD1. V lost 3 bases, J lost 2 bases, and 4 bases stayed unmatched. CDR1 DFQATT and CDR2 SNEGSKA come from the germline V gene (reference sequence). This CDR3 is 13 amino acids long. In DNA, the CDR3 is TGCAGTGCTAGTAGGCAGGGGGCCTACGAGCAGTACTTC. Translated, it gives CSASRQGAYEQYF.

This clone was seen only once. This sequence joins TRBV2 and TRBJ1-5, with D possibly TRBD1 on 6 matching bases. Germline-derived CDR1 and CDR2 are SNHLY and FYNNEI. The CDR3 extends over 14 amino acids. Trimming stripped 6 bases from V and 0 bases from J, with 9 bases between. This chain's CDR3 is CASRRQDSNQPQHF. In DNA form, the CDR3 reads TGTGCCAGCAGAAGACAGGATAGCAATCAGCCCCAGCATTTT.

This chain links TRBV19 with TRBJ1-2, with D tentatively TRBD1 (6 bases). V was clipped by 6 bases and J by 8 bases, with 22 bases between them. Germline loops: CDR1 LNHDA, CDR2 SQIVND (reference sequence). The CDR3 length is 15 residues. The CDR3 protein is CASRTRTGNGRGYTF. The CDR3 region has the DNA TGTGCCAGTAGAACCCGAACAGGGAACGGGCGCGGCTACACCTTC.

The chain employs TRBV6-1 and TRBJ1-2, with 12 nucleotides matching TRBD1. This CDR3 has 16 amino acids. J was trimmed by 8 bases and V by 6 bases; bases with no gene match: 13. Germline CDR1 and CDR2: MNHNS and SASEGT. The CDR3 DNA follows: TGTGCCAGCAGGGAATCAATAGGGGACAGGGGGCGAGGCTACACCTTC. Its translation: CASRESIGDRGRGYTF.

This clone has more than one count but fewer than ten. The chain uses TRBV5-1 and TRBJ2-3; weak D call: TRBD1 (6 bases). CDR1 and CDR2 from the germline V gene are SGHRS and YFSETQ. This CDR3 has 15 residues. Trimming took off 2 bases at V and 3 bases at J, with 13 bases between the two ends. The CDR3, as DNA: TGCGCCAGCAGCTTTGCCAGGGGTGAGACAGATACGCAGTATTTT. Translated: CASSFARGETDTQYF. The full variable domain, completed using reference TRBV5-1 and TRBJ2-3, is KAGVTQTPRYLIKTRGQQVTLSCSPISGHRSVSWYQQTPGQGLQFLFEYFSETQRNKGNFPGRFSGRQFSNSRSEMNVSTLELGDSALYLCASSFARGETDTQYFGPGTRLTVL.

This chain joins TRBV29-1 and TRBJ1-3; D call uncertain. V was trimmed by 0 bases and J by 0 bases, leaving 12 bases between them. Germline CDR1 is SQVTM and CDR2 is ANQGSEA. The CDR3 loop spans 16 amino acids. CDR3 sequence reads: CSVEERARSSGNTIYF. For the CDR3, the DNA is TGCAGCGTTGAAGAACGAGCCCGCTCCTCTGGAAACACCATATATTTT.

This sequence joins TRBV30 and TRBJ1-2, with D unresolved. Germline V gene data show CDR1 as GTSNPN and CDR2 as SVGIG (reference sequence). The length of the CDR3 is 12 residues. Trimming stripped 4 bases from V and 3 bases from J, with 9 bases between. CDR3 amino acids: CAWMREDYGYTF. The CDR3 nucleotides are TGTGCCTGGATGAGGGAGGACTATGGCTACACCTTC. The whole variable domain, remainder taken from reference TRBV30 and TRBJ1-2, is SQTIHQWPATLVQPVGSPLSLECTVEGTSNPNLYWYRQAAGRGLQLLFYSVGIGQISSEVPQNLSASRPQDRQFILSSKKLLLSDSGFYLCAWMREDYGYTFGSGTRLTVV.

This chain uses TRBV7-2 with TRBJ2-7, with 7 bases matching TRBD2. CDR1 is SGHTA and CDR2 is FQGNSA in the germline V gene. The junction had 6 bases not matched to a gene; V was cut back by 8 bases and J by 5 bases. This CDR3 is built from 12 residues. This CDR3 is CASCGGSNEQYF. CDR3 coding DNA: TGTGCCAGCTGCGGCGGGAGCAACGAGCAGTACTTC. Full variable domain (missing parts from reference TRBV7-2 and TRBJ2-7): GAGVSQSPSNKVTEKGKDVELRCDPISGHTALYWYRQSLGQGLEFLIYFQGNSAPDKSGLPSDRFSAERTGGSVSTLTIQRTQQEDSAVYLCASCGGSNEQYFGPGTRLTVT.

The chain links TRBV5-1 to TRBJ2-2; no reliable D call. V lost 4 bases and J 6 bases, leaving 10 bases between the germline ends. Germline V lookup: CDR1 SGHRS, CDR2 YFSETQ. The CDR3 extends over 13 amino acids. The CDR3 region has the DNA TGCGCCAGCAGCCCCACTATAGCCGGGGAGCTGTTTTTT. Residues: CASSPTIAGELFF.

The chain combines TRBV29-1 with TRBJ1-1; a weak D match, TRBD1 (5 bases). V gave up 6 bases and J gave up 3 bases, with 14 bases separating them. Germline CDR1 SQVTM, CDR2 ANQGSEA. The CDR3 consists of 13 residues. CDR3 sequence (DNA): TGCAGCGTCCACAGGTGGGTGGACACTGAAGCTTTCTTT. Its translation: CSVHRWVDTEAFF.

V usage is TRBV18 and J usage is TRBJ1-1; possible D gene TRBD1, 5 bases. Germline V gives CDR1 KGHSH, CDR2 LQKENI. Trimming pared 1 base from V and 5 bases from J, leaving 11 bases between. The CDR3 covers 14 residues. Written as DNA, the CDR3 is TGTGCCAGCTCACCACTAGGGGAACGTACTGAAGCTTTCTTT. Its protein product is CASSPLGERTEAFF.

The chain joins TRBV27 to TRBJ2-3, with D tentatively TRBD1 (5 bases). CDR3 length: 16 residues. Trimming took 6 bases from V and 2 from J, leaving 18 bases between them. The germline V gene encodes CDR1 MNHEY and CDR2 SMNVEV (reference sequence). CDR3 DNA: TGTGCCAGCAGCCGCGACAGTTTAGGGTACACAGATACGCAGTATTTT. Its protein product is CASSRDSLGYTDTQYF.

The rearrangement uses TRBV7-3 and TRBJ2-5; tentative D call: TRBD2 (6 bases). The germline V gene encodes CDR1 SGHTA and CDR2 FQGTGA. The CDR3 spans 16 residues. Trimming took off 0 bases at V and 4 bases at J, with 15 bases between the two ends. Here the CDR3 reads CASSLTNDPGGETQYF. Written as DNA, the CDR3 is TGTGCCAGCAGCTTAACGAACGACCCCGGGGGAGAGACCCAGTACTTC.

The V and J genes are TRBV3-1 (or the pseudogene TRBV3-2) and TRBJ1-1, with a possible D match to TRBD1 (5 bases). Trimming took off 3 bases at V and 0 bases at J, with 11 bases between the two ends. Germline loops: CDR1 LGHDT, CDR2 YNNKEL (reference sequence). The CDR3 extends over 15 amino acids. The CDR3 bases are TGTGCCAGCAGCCAGACGGGGGGAATGAACACTGAAGCTTTCTTT. The encoded protein is CASSQTGGMNTEAFF.

As regards this clone: Likely a read error: the CDR3 ends without its conserved phenylalanine or tryptophan. Because the CDR3's place on the DNA is in doubt, the DNA is left out and the CDR3 is given as listed by TCRdb. The gene calls are TRBV20-1 and TRBJ1-6; the tabulated D call, TRBD1, remains unverified against the DNA. 11 amino acids form the CDR3, both terminal residues included. Germline V CDR1 and CDR2: DFQATT, SNEGSKA (reference sequence). The CDR3 reads CSATSTGQGSY.

V usage is TRBV7-2 and J usage is TRBJ1-5; possibly TRBD1 for D (6 bases). Trimming removed 3 bases at V and 5 bases at J, with 11 bases between. Germline V gene sequence: CDR1 SGHTA, CDR2 FQGNSA. The CDR3 is made up of 14 amino acids. In nucleotides, the CDR3 is TGTGCCAGCAGCTTGGGGGGGCAGGATCAGCCCCAGCATTTT. Translating it yields CASSLGGQDQPQHF.

The chain recombines TRBV5-4 with TRBJ2-2, with D uncertain. The germline V gene encodes CDR1 SGHNT and CDR2 YYREEE (reference sequence). The V and J ends lost 2 bases and 3 bases respectively, with 8 bases between them. CDR3 size: 14 residues. Here the CDR3 DNA reads TGTGCCAGCAGCTTCGATGGAGACACCGGGGAGCTGTTTTTT. Encoded protein: CASSFDGDTGELFF.

The chain recombines TRBV23-1 with TRBJ1-1, with D maybe TRBD1 (6 bases). TRBV23-1 is given ORF status, its function remaining uncertain. V lost 2 bases to trimming and J lost 6 bases, with 16 bases between them. The CDR3 has 15 residues. CDR3 nucleotides: TGCGCCAGCAGTCAAAAGGGAGTGAAGGGGGCTGAAGCTTTCTTT. It specifies CASSQKGVKGAEAFF.

This clone was observed a few times. A junction end diverges from the germline sequence, so it may reflect a read error. The genes are TRBV28 and TRBJ2-1, with 9 bases identical to TRBD2. The length of the CDR3 is 13 residues. The germline V gene encodes CDR1 MDHEN and CDR2 SYDVKM. The CDR3 nucleotides read TGTGCCAGCAGAACACTAGCGGGCCACGGCCCAGTCTTC. Translation: CASRTLAGHGPVF.

The count of this clone is one. The chain couples TRBV6-2 or TRBV6-3 to TRBJ2-3; D unresolved. This CDR3 has 13 amino acids. The V end lost 1 base, the J end lost 6 bases, and 8 bases lay between the germline ends. Germline V gene sequence: CDR1 MNHEY, CDR2 SVGEGT. The CDR3 region has the DNA TGTGCCAGCAGTTACTACAAATCGGATACGCAGTATTTT. Residues: CASSYYKSDTQYF.

J is TRBJ1-1 and V is TRBV6-1; 7 bases are shared with TRBD1. Germline V lookup: CDR1 MNHNS, CDR2 SASEGT. J gave up 1 base and V 5 bases, and 4 bases lay outside the gene matches. The CDR3 totals 14 residues. The CDR3 loop reads CASSPQGRNTEAFF. Written as DNA, the CDR3 is TGTGCCAGCAGTCCACAGGGGCGGAACACTGAAGCTTTCTTT.

This clone appeared once. V usage is TRBV5-4 and J usage is TRBJ2-1, with TRBD2 as a possible D gene (5 bases). Germline V gene data show CDR1 as SGHNT and CDR2 as YYREEE (reference sequence). The CDR3 sequence is 12 residues long. Between the trimmed V and J ends, which lost 4 bases and 5 bases, there was a span of 7 bases. CDR3 residues: CASSALDNEQFF. In DNA form, the CDR3 reads TGTGCCAGCAGCGCACTAGACAATGAGCAGTTCTTC.

The rearrangement joins TRBV5-1 to TRBJ1-6; 12 positions agree with TRBD1. V dropped 2 bases and J dropped 8; count of bases not matched to a gene: 5. CDR1 SGHRS and CDR2 YFSETQ come from the germline V gene. CDR3 length equals 16 residues. The CDR3 DNA sequence: TGCGCCAGCAGCTTAGAGGGACAGGGGGCTTATTCACCCCTCCACTTT. Translated, it gives CASSLEGQGAYSPLHF.

CDR3 loop: CAWSVLNHYSGNTIYF. CDR3 bases: TGTGCCTGGAGTGTACTTAACCATTACTCTGGAAACACCATATATTTT. This chain uses TRBV30 with TRBJ1-3; D ambiguous. CDR1 is GTSNPN, CDR2 SVGIG, per germline (reference sequence). The CDR3 has 16 residues. V was cut by 0 bases and J by 0 bases, with 12 bases left in between.

This clone appeared once. J is TRBJ1-2 and V is TRBV19; no clear D gene. The CDR3 contains 13 residues. V was pared by 9 bases and J by 4 bases, with 15 bases between. The germline V gene has CDR1 LNHDA and CDR2 SQIVND (reference sequence). The CDR3 DNA reads as TGTGCCAGCCGACTCGACGGCCGCTATGGCTACACCTTC. Its translation: CASRLDGRYGYTF. Full variable domain (missing parts from reference TRBV19 and TRBJ1-2): DGGITQSPKYLFRKEGQNVTLSCEQNLNHDAMYWYRQDPGQGLRLIYYSQIVNDFQKGDIAEGYSVSREKKESFPLTVTSAQKNPTAFYLCASRLDGRYGYTFGSGTRLTVV.

The V gene is TRBV2, the J gene TRBJ1-1; possible D gene TRBD1, 5 bases. The germline gives CDR1 SNHLY, CDR2 FYNNEI. The V end was cut by 8 bases, the J end by 5 bases, with 15 bases between. This CDR3 has 13 residues. CDR3 in DNA: TGTGCCAGCGGGGGAGGGAGGCGGACTGAAGCTTTCTTT. Translating it yields CASGGGRRTEAFF.

This clone was counted a few times. The chain employs TRBV28 and TRBJ1-5; D gene ambiguous. Germline values: CDR1 MDHEN, CDR2 SYDVKM. CDR3 length: 14 residues. V lost 6 bases and J lost 4, with 13 bases in between. CDR3 sequence reads: CASSPGRGNQPQHF. In DNA form, the CDR3 reads TGTGCCAGCAGCCCCGGACGGGGAAATCAGCCCCAGCATTTT.

The chain joins TRBV21-1 to TRBJ2-7; TRBD2, the D gene given by the table, was not confirmed from the DNA. TRBV21-1 is a pseudogene. The CDR3 is 17 residues long. The CDR3 DNA is TGTGCCAGCAGCGCACGTGGTTCGATAGCGGGTCCTTACGAGCAGTACGTC. Protein: CASSARGSIAGPYEQYV.

This rearrangement joins TRBV18 to TRBJ1-4; tentative D call: TRBD1 (5 bases). Germline V lookup: CDR1 KGHSH, CDR2 LQKENI. Trimming removed 6 bases from V and 5 bases from J, with 16 bases in between. CDR3 length: 15 residues. The DNA for the CDR3 is TGTGCCAGCTCGAACCAAGGGACTACCAATGAAAAACTGTTTTTT. This translates into CASSNQGTTNEKLFF.